The present entry profiles one T cell receptor beta chain with its context. Its antigen is undetermined. Germline loops: CDR1 SEHNR, CDR2 FQNEAQ (reference sequence). Trimming stripped 5 bases from V and 9 bases from J, with 14 bases between. The CDR3 runs to 14 residues. This entry comes from a study of Graves' ophthalmopathy and Graves' hyperthyroidism. Study-level points and caveats: Ophthalmopathy progression was predicted by the model at roughly 66% sensitivity and roughly 72% specificity.

Amplification from RNA transcripts yielded the TCR beta CDR3 regions. HTBI primers primed a first-round RT-PCR, and a second-round multiplex PCR followed. A single record per CDR3 protein comes from TCRdb applying MiXCR to the multiplex PCR reads. The sample shows around 660,000 distinct CDR3 sequences, under 50% of them seen only once. The chain uses TRBV7-9 and TRBJ1-6; D not certain. Sequencing was done on a sample of peripheral blood. This sequence was found in an adult man with Graves' ophthalmopathy. In DNA form, the CDR3 reads TGTGCCAGCAGCCCCCTTTCGGATGGTTCACCCCTCCACTTT. It specifies CASSPLSDGSPLHF.